This T cell receptor beta chain is from a study of cytomegalovirus exposure and HLA in healthy donors. This table comes from immunoSEQ multiplex PCR, and its TCRdb copy is limited to in-frame clones, with some not included. The sample shows around 300,000 clones, 88% of them seen only once. This clone has only one observation. Trimming removed 4 bases at V and 11 bases at J, with 26 bases between. CDR1 is SQVTM, CDR2 ANQGSEA, per germline. The CDR3 spans 15 residues. The clonotype originates from a woman younger than 35 in good health and CMV-seronegative. The genes are TRBV29-1 and TRBJ1-1; no clear D. Sequencing input: PBMCs. CDR3 coding DNA: TGCAGCGTTGGGCCTTCACGCGGTGGAATTGGTGAGGCTTTCTTT. This encodes CSVGPSRGGIGEAFF. The full variable domain, completed using reference TRBV29-1 and TRBJ1-1, is SAVISQKPSRDICQRGTSLTIQCQVDSQVTMMFWYRQQPGQSLTLIATANQGSEATYESGFVIDKFPISRPNLTFSTLTVSNMSPEDSSIYLCSVGPSRGGIGEAFFGQGTRLTVV.